This T cell receptor beta chain was identified during a study of blood T cell repertoires in COVID-19. In the study overall: Sources were T cells, B-cell-depleted T cells, or PBMCs; the material itself was cDNA or gDNA.

The protocol was immunoSEQ multiplex PCR, while the TCRdb copy is restricted to in-frame clones and leaves out a portion. The data show 200,000 to 250,000 clones, around 90% seen once. The J segment lost 6 bases and the V segment lost 3 bases, leaving 6 bases of the junction unmatched. Germline CDR1 is SEHNR and CDR2 is FQNEAQ (reference sequence). The CDR3 has 15 amino acids. The sample was peripheral blood. This sequence joins TRBV7-9 and TRBJ1-5; 9 bases line up with TRBD1. This TCR derives from a man aged 55 to 69 with acute or convalescent COVID-19. The CDR3 DNA is TGTGCCAGCAGCTTTACAGGGGGCGATTTTCAGCCCCAGCATTTT. This translates into CASSFTGGDFQPQHF.